What follows are 20 T cell receptor beta chains derived from one specimen sequenced in a study of control samples from healthy donors and cancer patients (TCRdb year 2020). The library was made by the immunoSEQ multiplex PCR assay. Not all clones reach the TCRdb copy of this immuneACCESS table, which keeps in-frame sequences only. Checked studies attribute under half of the gap to unresolved V genes and leave the rest unexplained. This sample is represented by about 150,000 clones; roughly 89% of them were singletons. The top ten constitute over 4.5% of the sample. The material sequenced was blood. The receptors derive from a man aged 30 to 39 in good health.

This CDR3 reads CASSDTNTGELFF. CDR3 bases: TGTGCCAGCAGTGACACGAACACCGGGGAGCTGTTTTTT. The chain couples TRBV6-4 to TRBJ2-2; D unclear. Trimming shortened V by 2 bases and J by 0 bases, and 1 base separated the two germline ends. The CDR3 has 13 residues. Germline V gene data show CDR1 as MRHNA and CDR2 as SNTAGT.

This rearrangement joins TRBV5-3 to TRBJ2-3; the match to TRBD1 covers 7 bases. TRBV5-3 is identified as an open reading frame with a role that is uncertain. After removal of 1 base from V and 4 bases from J, the junction contained 12 bases not matched to a gene. The CDR3 covers 17 residues. The CDR3 reads CARSLLYRVQGPDTQYF. The CDR3, as DNA: TGTGCCAGAAGCTTGCTTTATCGGGTACAGGGGCCAGATACGCAGTATTTT.

V and J are TRBV2 and TRBJ2-3; unclear D gene. The length of the CDR3 is 13 residues. Germline values: CDR1 SNHLY, CDR2 FYNNEI. Between the trimmed V and J ends, which lost 6 bases and 2 bases, there was a span of 9 bases. DNA for the CDR3: TGTGCCAGCAGGGACCCCAACACAGATACGCAGTATTTT. Its protein product is CASRDPNTDTQYF.

The genes are TRBV2 and TRBJ1-3; D is unclear. Germline assignment: CDR1 SNHLY and CDR2 FYNNEI. The CDR3 has 13 residues. The germline V and J ends were trimmed by 7 bases and 0 bases, with 7 bases remaining between them. The DNA of the CDR3 is TGTGCCAGCACGAGTGACTCTGGAAACACCATATATTTT. Translated: CASTSDSGNTIYF.

V gene TRBV18 combines with J gene TRBJ2-7; TRBD2 matches 8 bases. There are 15 residues in the CDR3. V was clipped by 6 bases and J by 5 bases; unmatched bases: 12. Germline assignment: CDR1 KGHSH and CDR2 LQKENI. The CDR3 here is CASSQTSGAYHEQYF. CDR3 DNA sequence: TGTGCCAGCTCCCAAACTAGCGGAGCCTACCACGAGCAGTACTTC.

DNA of the CDR3: TGCGCCAGCAGCCAAGGGACGCGGGCGGATACGCAGTATTTT. Translating it yields CASSQGTRADTQYF. The chain is built from TRBV4-3 and TRBJ2-3; weak D call: TRBD2 (5 bases). Germline lookup yields CDR1 LGHNA and CDR2 YSLEER. Trimming pared 1 base from V and 6 bases from J, leaving 11 bases between. The CDR3 runs to 14 residues.

The chain links TRBV5-3 to TRBJ1-1; D is perhaps TRBD1 (6 bases). TRBV5-3 is an open reading frame, and its role is uncertain. V shed 6 bases and J shed 2 bases, with 20 bases lying between them. The CDR3 runs 16 residues. CDR3 sequence: CARTSGGMFENTEAFF. The CDR3 DNA sequence: TGTGCCAGAACCTCGGGGGGCATGTTCGAAAACACTGAAGCTTTCTTT.

This chain joins TRBV11-3 and TRBJ1-1, with a possible D match to TRBD1 (6 bases). CDR1 and CDR2 (germline): SGHNT, YENEEA. The V and J ends lost 3 bases and 5 bases respectively, with 22 bases between them. This CDR3 has 17 amino acids. Here the CDR3 DNA reads TGTGCCAGCAGCTTCAGATTGATGGGGGGGCATCGGACTGAAGCTTTCTTT. Amino acid sequence: CASSFRLMGGHRTEAFF.

The V gene is TRBV7-9, the J gene TRBJ1-2; the D is unclear. The CDR3 is 12 amino acids. Trimming left V 1 base short and J 7 bases short, with 7 bases between. From germline, CDR1 is SEHNR and CDR2 FQNEAQ (reference sequence). The CDR3 here is CASSLGIGGYTF. The CDR3 nucleotides read TGTGCCAGCAGCTTAGGTATAGGTGGCTACACCTTC.

The chain uses TRBV5-8 and TRBJ2-1, with TRBD2 matching 10 bases. Looked up from germline, CDR1 is SGHTS and CDR2 is YDEGEE. J lost 8 bases, V lost 4 bases, and 12 bases had no gene match. The CDR3 has 16 amino acids. This CDR3 reads CASSQTGTSAQYEQFF. In DNA form, the CDR3 reads TGTGCCAGCAGCCAGACCGGGACTAGCGCACAGTATGAGCAGTTCTTC.

The chain uses TRBV27 and TRBJ1-5, with D tentatively TRBD1 (5 bases). Germline V gene sequence: CDR1 MNHEY, CDR2 SMNVEV (reference sequence). This CDR3 has 14 amino acids. Trimming shortened V by 0 bases and J by 5 bases, and 8 bases separated the two germline ends. CDR3 residues: CASSLSWGDQPQHF. For the CDR3, the DNA is TGTGCCAGCAGTTTATCTTGGGGGGATCAGCCCCAGCATTTT.

This clone was seen once. This chain connects TRBV7-2 to TRBJ2-7; D is undetermined. CDR1 SGHTA and CDR2 FQGNSA come from the germline V gene. This CDR3 spans 13 amino acids. V lost 5 bases to trimming and J lost 1 base, with 9 bases between them. CDR3 residues: CASSLSPSYEQYF. In nucleotides, the CDR3 is TGTGCCAGCAGCCTATCCCCATCCTACGAGCAGTACTTC.

The V gene is TRBV20-1, the J gene TRBJ1-2; 7 bases fit TRBD1. V lost 3 bases and J lost 5; bases outside the gene matches: 9. From germline, CDR1 is DFQATT and CDR2 SNEGSKA (reference sequence). The CDR3 runs 14 residues. CDR3 DNA sequence: TGCAGTGCTAGTCAGGGGGGCCCCTCGTATGGCTACACCTTC. It codes for CSASQGGPSYGYTF.

The V call is TRBV4-3, the J call TRBJ1-6; no reliable D call. The CDR3 totals 14 residues. V lost 0 bases, J lost 8 bases, and 8 bases lay in between. Per the germline V gene, CDR1 is LGHNA and CDR2 is YSLEER. The CDR3 protein is CASSQEEPDSPLHF. CDR3 nucleotides: TGCGCCAGCAGCCAAGAGGAACCAGATTCACCCCTCCACTTT.

The chain combines TRBV5-8 with TRBJ2-5, with 8 bases fitting TRBD1. The CDR3 covers 13 residues. V trimming: 4 bases; J trimming: 4 bases; junction bases outside the gene matches: 3. From germline, CDR1 is SGHTS and CDR2 YDEGEE. The CDR3 DNA follows: TGTGCCAGCAGCCCGACAGGGGTAGAGACCCAGTACTTC. Translation: CASSPTGVETQYF.

The chain is built from TRBV29-1 and TRBJ2-2; D is perhaps TRBD2 (7 bases). Germline lookup yields CDR1 SQVTM and CDR2 ANQGSEA. Trimming left V 7 bases short and J 7 bases short, with 25 bases between. CDR3 length: 16 amino acids. Here the CDR3 DNA reads TGCAGCGCCGGCGGGAGTTCGGGGGGCCGTGACGGGGAGCTGTTTTTT. Protein: CSAGGSSGGRDGELFF.

The chain links TRBV27 to TRBJ2-2; possible D gene TRBD1, 6 bases. Germline V gene data show CDR1 as MNHEY and CDR2 as SMNVEV (reference sequence). The CDR3 consists of 15 residues. V lost 8 bases and J lost 6, with 19 bases in between. CDR3 sequence: CASRGQSDWAGELFF. For the CDR3, the DNA is TGTGCCAGCCGAGGACAGTCCGATTGGGCCGGGGAGCTGTTTTTT.

This chain connects TRBV18 to TRBJ2-7; TRBD2 matches 16 bases. Trimming removed 6 bases from V and 0 bases from J; junction bases left unmatched: 20. The germline V gene has CDR1 KGHSH and CDR2 LQKENI. This CDR3 region has 22 residues. The CDR3 is CASSATPGQGLAGGATSYEQYF. The CDR3 DNA follows: TGTGCCAGCTCCGCAACACCGGGACAGGGACTAGCGGGAGGGGCTACCTCCTACGAGCAGTACTTC. The full variable domain, rest sourced from reference TRBV18 and TRBJ2-7, is NAGVMQNPRHLVRRRGQEARLRCSPMKGHSHVYWYRQLPEEGLKFMVYLQKENIIDESGMPKERFSAEFPKEGPSILRIQQVVRGDSAAYFCASSATPGQGLAGGATSYEQYFGPGTRLTVT.

The table lists this clone with a few counts. The chain recombines TRBV11-3 with TRBJ2-1; 7 bases align to TRBD2. CDR1 SGHNT and CDR2 YENEEA come from the germline V gene. V was pared by 4 bases and J by 10 bases, with 13 bases of the junction left unmatched. The CDR3 length is 15 residues. The CDR3 loop reads CASSSIAGFGREQFF. The DNA of the CDR3 is TGTGCCAGCAGCTCAATAGCGGGCTTTGGCCGCGAGCAGTTCTTC. The complete variable domain, with remaining parts taken from reference TRBV11-3 and TRBJ2-1, reads EAGVVQSPRYKIIEKKQPVAFWCNPISGHNTLYWYLQNLGQGPELLIRYENEEAVDDSQLPKDRFSAERLKGVDSTLKIQPAELGDSAVYLCASSSIAGFGREQFFGPGTRLTVL.

V gene TRBV30 combines with J gene TRBJ2-5, with a weak D call TRBD1 (7 bases). In germline, CDR1 is GTSNPN, CDR2 SVGIG (reference sequence). The V gene lost 3 bases and the J gene lost 5 bases, with 19 bases spanning the gap. The CDR3 sequence is 15 residues long. CDR3 sequence (DNA): TGTGCCTGGAGCGACCCCGGGGGCAGGGGGGAGACCCAGTACTTC. It yields the protein CAWSDPGGRGETQYF.